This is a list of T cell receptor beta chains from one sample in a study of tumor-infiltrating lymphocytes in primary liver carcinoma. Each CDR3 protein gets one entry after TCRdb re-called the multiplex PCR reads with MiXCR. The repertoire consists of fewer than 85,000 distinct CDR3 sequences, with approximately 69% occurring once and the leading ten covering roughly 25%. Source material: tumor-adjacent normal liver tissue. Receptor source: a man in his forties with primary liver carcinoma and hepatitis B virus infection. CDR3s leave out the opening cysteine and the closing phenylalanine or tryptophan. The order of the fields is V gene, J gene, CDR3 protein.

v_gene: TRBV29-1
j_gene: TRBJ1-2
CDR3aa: SVKFGQPIYGYT

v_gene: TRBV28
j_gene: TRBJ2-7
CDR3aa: ASSRGGLHYEQY

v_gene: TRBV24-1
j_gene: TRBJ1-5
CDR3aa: ATSHDSNQPQH

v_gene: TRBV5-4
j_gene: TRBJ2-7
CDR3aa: ASSLAGFSYDQY

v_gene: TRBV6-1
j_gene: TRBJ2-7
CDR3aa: ASSVGTVGSYEQY

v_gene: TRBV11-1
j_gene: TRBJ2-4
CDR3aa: ASSFPGTSGTENIQY

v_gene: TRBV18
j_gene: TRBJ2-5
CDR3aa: AGSPGQGLKTQY

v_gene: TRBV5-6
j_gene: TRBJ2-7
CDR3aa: ASGLWGATREQY

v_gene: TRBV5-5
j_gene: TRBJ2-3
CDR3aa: ASSLADLAGDTQY

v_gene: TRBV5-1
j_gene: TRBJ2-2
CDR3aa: ASSLHHRTNTGELF

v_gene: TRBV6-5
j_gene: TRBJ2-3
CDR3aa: ATTTGGGGDTQY

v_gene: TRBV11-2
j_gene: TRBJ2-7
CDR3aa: AGISGPCGQY

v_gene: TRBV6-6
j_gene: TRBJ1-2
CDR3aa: ASTLLSDSYGYT

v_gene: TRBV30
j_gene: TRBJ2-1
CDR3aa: ACTGINEQF

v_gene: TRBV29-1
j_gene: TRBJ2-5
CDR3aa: SGMDSGETHY

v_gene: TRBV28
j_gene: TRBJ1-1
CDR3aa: VSRLSKATTEAF

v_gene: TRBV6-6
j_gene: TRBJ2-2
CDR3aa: ASTLGAGELL

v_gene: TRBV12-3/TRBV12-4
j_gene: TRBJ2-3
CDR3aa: ASSFSGGRDTQY

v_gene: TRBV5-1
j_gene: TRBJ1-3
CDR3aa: ASSVGRTESGNTIY

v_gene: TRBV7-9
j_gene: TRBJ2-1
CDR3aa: ASSAKQGHNEQF

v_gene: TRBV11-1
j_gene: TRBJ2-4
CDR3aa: VSSFPWTSGTKNIQY

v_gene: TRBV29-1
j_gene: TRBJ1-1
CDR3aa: SVEGTSSSPEVF

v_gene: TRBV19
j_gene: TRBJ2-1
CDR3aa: ASSSPGQKRSQF

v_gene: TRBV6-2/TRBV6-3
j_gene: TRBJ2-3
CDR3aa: DSSFLRLAGVGADTQY